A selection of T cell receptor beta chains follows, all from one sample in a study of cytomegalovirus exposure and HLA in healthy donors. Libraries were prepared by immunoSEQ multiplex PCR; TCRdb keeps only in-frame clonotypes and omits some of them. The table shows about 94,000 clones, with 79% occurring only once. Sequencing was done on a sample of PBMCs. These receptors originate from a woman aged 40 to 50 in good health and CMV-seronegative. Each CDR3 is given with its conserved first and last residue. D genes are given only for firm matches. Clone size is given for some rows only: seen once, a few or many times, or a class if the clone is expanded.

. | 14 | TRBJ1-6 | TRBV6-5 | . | CASSTGLRISPLHF | TGTGCCAGCAGTACAGGTCTTCGGATTTCACCCCTCCACTTT
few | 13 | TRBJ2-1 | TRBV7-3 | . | CASSLNSDNEQFF | TGTGCCAGCAGCTTAAACTCCGACAATGAGCAGTTCTTC
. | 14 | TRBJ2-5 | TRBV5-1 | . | CASSRGTAQETQYF | TGCGCCAGCAGCCGGGGGACAGCCCAAGAGACCCAGTACTTC
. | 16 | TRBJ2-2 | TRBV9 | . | CASSVGGTDNTGELFF | TGTGCCAGCAGCGTAGGCGGGACAGATAACACCGGGGAGCTGTTTTTT
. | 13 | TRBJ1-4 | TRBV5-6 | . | CASTLGLNEKLFF | TGTGCCAGCACCCTGGGACTTAATGAAAAACTGTTTTTT
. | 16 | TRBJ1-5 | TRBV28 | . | CASTLQGGAGIHPQHF | TGTGCCAGCACCCTTCAGGGCGGGGCAGGAATACACCCCCAGCATTTT
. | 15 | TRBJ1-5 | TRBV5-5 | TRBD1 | CASRLEVGGNQPQNF | TGTGCCAGCAGGTTAGAGGTAGGGGGCAATCAGCCCCAGAATTTT
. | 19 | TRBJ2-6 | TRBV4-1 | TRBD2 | CASSQEWSAGISGANVLTF | TGCGCCAGCAGCCAAGAATGGTCAGCGGGGATCTCTGGGGCCAACGTCCTGACTTTC
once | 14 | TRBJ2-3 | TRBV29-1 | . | CSVVPSDRTDTQYF | TGCAGCGTTGTACCCTCCGACAGAACAGATACGCAGTATTTT
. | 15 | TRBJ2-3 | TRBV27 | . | CASSLAGVRSDTQYF | TGTGCCAGCAGTTTAGCAGGGGTAAGGTCAGATACGCAGTATTTT
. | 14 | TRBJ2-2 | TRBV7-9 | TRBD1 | CASSPPTGTGELFF | TGTGCCAGCAGCCCTCCGACAGGGACCGGGGAGCTGTTTTTT
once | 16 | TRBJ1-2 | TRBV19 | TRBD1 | CASSLILAGGFGGYTF | TGTGCCAGTAGTTTAATTTTGGCAGGGGGCTTCGGTGGCTACACCTTC
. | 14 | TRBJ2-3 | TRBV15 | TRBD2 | CATSLRTGGDTQYF | TGTGCCACCAGCTTGCGGACGGGGGGGGATACGCAGTATTTT
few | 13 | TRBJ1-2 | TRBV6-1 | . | CASSKQVNYGYTF | TGTGCCAGCAGTAAACAGGTTAACTATGGCTACACCTTC
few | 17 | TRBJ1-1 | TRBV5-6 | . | CASSSLTMFIANTEAFF | TGTGCCAGCAGTTCCCTTACAATGTTTATAGCGAACACTGAAGCTTTCTTT